The text below deals with one TCR beta chain. Its specificity is unknown. From germline, CDR1 is SGHVS and CDR2 FQNEAQ. The CDR3 has 18 amino acids. Trimming took off 0 bases at V and 0 bases at J, with 15 bases between the two ends. The PCR was carried out with 60 Vbeta primers and 13 Jbeta primers. Measured with immunoSEQ multiplex PCR; TCRdb has only the in-frame clones, and not every one. The sample lists roughly 130,000 clones; 70% to 85% were seen once. This specimen comes from a study of cytomegalovirus exposure and HLA in healthy donors. Study findings and constraints: After further analysis at a later stage, some 15,000 TCR beta sequences were associated with HLA alleles at 0.05 false discovery rate. The authors listed roughly 150 TCR beta chains as cytomegalovirus-associated.

Material: PBMCs. The clonotype originates from a boy aged 2 to 10 in good health and CMV-seronegative. The gene calls are TRBV7-8 and TRBJ2-1; a possible D gene is TRBD1 (6 bases). The CDR3 is CASSLAIDRSNSYNEQFF. The CDR3 region has the DNA TGTGCCAGCAGCTTAGCCATAGACAGGTCAAACTCCTACAATGAGCAGTTCTTC.